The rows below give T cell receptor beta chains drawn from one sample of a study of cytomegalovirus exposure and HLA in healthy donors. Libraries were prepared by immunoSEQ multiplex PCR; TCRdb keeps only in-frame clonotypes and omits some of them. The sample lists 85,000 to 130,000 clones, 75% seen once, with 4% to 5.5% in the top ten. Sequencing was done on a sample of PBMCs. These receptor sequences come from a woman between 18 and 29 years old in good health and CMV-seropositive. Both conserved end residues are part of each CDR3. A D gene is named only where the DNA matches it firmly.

CDR3 protein: CATSRGSGAAYNEQFF; D gene: TRBD2; J gene: TRBJ2-1; V gene: TRBV15
CDR3 protein: CASSLAGAYNEQFF; D gene: -; J gene: TRBJ2-1; V gene: TRBV11-1
CDR3 protein: CASSLDRTYEQYF; D gene: TRBD1; J gene: TRBJ2-7; V gene: TRBV7-8
CDR3 protein: CASSKLAGGADTQYF; D gene: TRBD2; J gene: TRBJ2-3; V gene: TRBV5-6
CDR3 protein: CASSTGTSGLEQYF; D gene: TRBD2; J gene: -; V gene: TRBV7-6
CDR3 protein: CASRRTSGDLYEQYF; D gene: TRBD2; J gene: TRBJ2-7; V gene: TRBV27
CDR3 protein: CASSLELGRISEQYF; D gene: -; J gene: TRBJ2-7; V gene: TRBV5-5
CDR3 protein: CASSLSDRENTEAFF; D gene: TRBD1; J gene: TRBJ1-1; V gene: TRBV7-9
CDR3 protein: CASSPRLLAGVAGELFF; D gene: TRBD2; J gene: TRBJ2-2; V gene: TRBV27
CDR3 protein: CASSLGGTNSYNEQFF; D gene: -; J gene: TRBJ2-1; V gene: TRBV5-1
CDR3 protein: CSVTDRETYEQYF; D gene: TRBD1; J gene: TRBJ2-7; V gene: TRBV29-1
CDR3 protein: CASSFRLAGDYEQFF; D gene: TRBD2; J gene: TRBJ2-1; V gene: TRBV5-4
CDR3 protein: CASAGLGGFSAVAFF; D gene: -; J gene: TRBJ1-1; V gene: TRBV19
CDR3 protein: CASSQDWGGNEQFF; D gene: TRBD2; J gene: TRBJ2-1; V gene: TRBV4-1
CDR3 protein: CASSLDRGHVDTQYF; D gene: TRBD1; J gene: TRBJ2-3; V gene: TRBV5-1
CDR3 protein: CASSLDISGRWDNEQFF; D gene: -; J gene: TRBJ2-1; V gene: TRBV5-8
CDR3 protein: CASGDTAYYGYTF; D gene: -; J gene: TRBJ1-2; V gene: TRBV28
CDR3 protein: CASRVAGVTSYEQYF; D gene: TRBD2; J gene: TRBJ2-7; V gene: TRBV5-1
CDR3 protein: CASSFSGTHYNEQFF; D gene: TRBD2; J gene: TRBJ2-1; V gene: TRBV11-3
CDR3 protein: CASRIGTANTEAFF; D gene: TRBD1; J gene: TRBJ1-1; V gene: TRBV28
CDR3 protein: CASSHGTSGKQTQYF; D gene: TRBD2; J gene: TRBJ2-5; V gene: TRBV4-1
CDR3 protein: CASSFADTGVGNIQYF; D gene: TRBD1; J gene: TRBJ2-4; V gene: TRBV5-1
CDR3 protein: CASSPTVLRHEQYF; D gene: -; J gene: TRBJ2-7; V gene: TRBV27
CDR3 protein: CASSQVQGAGEQFF; D gene: TRBD1; J gene: TRBJ2-1; V gene: TRBV23-1
CDR3 protein: CASSLSGLAKYEQYF; D gene: TRBD2; J gene: TRBJ2-7; V gene: TRBV7-2
CDR3 protein: CASSPAGTAINEQFF; D gene: TRBD1; J gene: TRBJ2-1; V gene: TRBV18
CDR3 protein: CASSELDGGQPQHF; D gene: -; J gene: TRBJ1-5; V gene: TRBV6-1
CDR3 protein: CASSLLAGANNEQFF; D gene: TRBD2; J gene: TRBJ2-1; V gene: TRBV4-3
CDR3 protein: CASRQMTGRNEQYF; D gene: -; J gene: TRBJ2-7; V gene: TRBV28
CDR3 protein: CASSLAGAGGNEQFF; D gene: TRBD1; J gene: TRBJ2-1; V gene: TRBV7-2
CDR3 protein: CASSVRAGQVNTEAFF; D gene: TRBD1; J gene: TRBJ1-1; V gene: TRBV6-1
CDR3 protein: CASSVGSSGRQDTQYF; D gene: TRBD2; J gene: TRBJ2-3; V gene: TRBV9
CDR3 protein: CASSEGAGLRHEQYF; D gene: -; J gene: TRBJ2-7; V gene: TRBV2
CDR3 protein: CASSPGQYTEAFF; D gene: -; J gene: TRBJ1-1; V gene: TRBV19
CDR3 protein: CASSLEEFYGYTF; D gene: -; J gene: TRBJ1-2; V gene: TRBV7-2
CDR3 protein: CASSLSSGRISYEQYF; D gene: TRBD2; J gene: TRBJ2-7; V gene: TRBV27
CDR3 protein: CASSVRQGSTADTQYF; D gene: TRBD1; J gene: TRBJ2-3; V gene: TRBV7-2
CDR3 protein: CASSFGGGGTEAFF; D gene: TRBD1; J gene: TRBJ1-1; V gene: TRBV5-1
CDR3 protein: CASRPGFRLAGGPDTQYF; D gene: TRBD2; J gene: TRBJ2-3; V gene: TRBV7-9
CDR3 protein: CASSQEVQGTHAYF; D gene: -; J gene: TRBJ2-7; V gene: TRBV4-3
CDR3 protein: CAISRDRDTGELFF; D gene: TRBD1; J gene: TRBJ2-2; V gene: TRBV10-3
CDR3 protein: CASSPYTGELFF; D gene: -; J gene: TRBJ2-2; V gene: TRBV27
CDR3 protein: CASRWTSGGSSYNEQFF; D gene: TRBD2; J gene: TRBJ2-1; V gene: TRBV5-4
CDR3 protein: CATSRGGVSYGYTF; D gene: -; J gene: TRBJ1-2; V gene: TRBV15
CDR3 protein: CASRDRDRAYSNQPQHF; D gene: TRBD1; J gene: TRBJ1-5; V gene: TRBV28
CDR3 protein: CASSSGRTSHSEQYF; D gene: TRBD2; J gene: TRBJ2-7; V gene: TRBV7-9